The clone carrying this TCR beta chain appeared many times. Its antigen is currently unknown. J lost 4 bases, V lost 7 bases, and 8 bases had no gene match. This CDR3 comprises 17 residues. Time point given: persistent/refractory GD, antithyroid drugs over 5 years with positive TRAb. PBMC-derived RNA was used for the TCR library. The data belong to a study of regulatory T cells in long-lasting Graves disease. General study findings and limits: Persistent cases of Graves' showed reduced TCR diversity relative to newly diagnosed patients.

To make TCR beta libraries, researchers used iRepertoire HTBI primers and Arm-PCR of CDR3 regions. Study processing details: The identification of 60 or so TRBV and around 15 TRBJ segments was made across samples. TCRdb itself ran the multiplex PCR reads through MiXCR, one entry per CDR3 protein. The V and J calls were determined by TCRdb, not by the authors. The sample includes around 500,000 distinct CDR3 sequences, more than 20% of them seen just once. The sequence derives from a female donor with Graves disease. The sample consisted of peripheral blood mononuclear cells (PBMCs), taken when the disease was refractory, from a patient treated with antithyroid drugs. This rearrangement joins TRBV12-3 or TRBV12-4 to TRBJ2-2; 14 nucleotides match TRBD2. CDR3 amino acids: CASTAGLAGEITGELFF. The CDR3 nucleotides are TGTGCCAGCACCGCGGGACTAGCGGGAGAAATCACCGGGGAGCTGTTTTTT.